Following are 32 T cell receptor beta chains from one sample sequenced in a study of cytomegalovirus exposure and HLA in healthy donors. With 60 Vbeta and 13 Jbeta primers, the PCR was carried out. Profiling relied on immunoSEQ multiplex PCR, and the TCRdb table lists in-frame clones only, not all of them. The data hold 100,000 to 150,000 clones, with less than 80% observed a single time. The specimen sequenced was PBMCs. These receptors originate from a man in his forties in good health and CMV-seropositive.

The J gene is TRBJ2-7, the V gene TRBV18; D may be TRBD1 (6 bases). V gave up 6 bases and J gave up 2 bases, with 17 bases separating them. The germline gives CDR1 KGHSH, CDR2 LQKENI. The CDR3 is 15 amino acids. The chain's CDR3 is CASSRGKGITYEQYF. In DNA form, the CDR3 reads TGTGCCAGCTCGAGGGGGAAAGGGATAACCTACGAGCAGTACTTC.

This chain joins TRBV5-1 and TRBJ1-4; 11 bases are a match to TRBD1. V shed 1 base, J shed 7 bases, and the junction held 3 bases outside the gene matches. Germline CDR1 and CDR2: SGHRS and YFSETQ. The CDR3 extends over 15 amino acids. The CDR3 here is CASSLSGTGGEKLFF. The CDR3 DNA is TGCGCCAGCAGCTTGTCAGGGACAGGGGGTGAAAAACTGTTTTTT.

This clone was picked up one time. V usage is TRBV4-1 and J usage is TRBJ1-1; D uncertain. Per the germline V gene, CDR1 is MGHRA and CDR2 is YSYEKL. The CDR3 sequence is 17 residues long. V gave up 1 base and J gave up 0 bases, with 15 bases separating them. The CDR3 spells CASSQGLLGRMNTEAFF. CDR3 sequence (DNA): TGCGCCAGCAGCCAAGGTCTATTGGGCAGAATGAACACTGAAGCTTTCTTT.

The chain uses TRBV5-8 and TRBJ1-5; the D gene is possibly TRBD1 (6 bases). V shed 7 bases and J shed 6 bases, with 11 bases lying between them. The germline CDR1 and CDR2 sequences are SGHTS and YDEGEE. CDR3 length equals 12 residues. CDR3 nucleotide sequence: TGTGCCAGCGGGGGGGGCCGTCAGCCCCAGCATTTT. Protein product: CASGGGRQPQHF.

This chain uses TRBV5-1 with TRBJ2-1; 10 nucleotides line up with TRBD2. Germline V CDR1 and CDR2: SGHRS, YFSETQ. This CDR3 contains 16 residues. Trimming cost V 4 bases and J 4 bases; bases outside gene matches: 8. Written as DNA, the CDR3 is TGCGCCAGCAGCCCCGAAAGCGGGAGGGTTTACAATGAGCAGTTCTTC. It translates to CASSPESGRVYNEQFF. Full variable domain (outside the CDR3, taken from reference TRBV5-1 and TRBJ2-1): KAGVTQTPRYLIKTRGQQVTLSCSPISGHRSVSWYQQTPGQGLQFLFEYFSETQRNKGNFPGRFSGRQFSNSRSEMNVSTLELGDSALYLCASSPESGRVYNEQFFGPGTRLTVL.

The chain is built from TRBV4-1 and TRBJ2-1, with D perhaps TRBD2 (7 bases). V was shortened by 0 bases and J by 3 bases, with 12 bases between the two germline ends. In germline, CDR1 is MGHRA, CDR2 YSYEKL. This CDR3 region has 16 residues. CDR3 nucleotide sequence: TGCGCCAGCAGCCAAGAGGGAGGGGGATACTACAATGAGCAGTTCTTC. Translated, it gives CASSQEGGGYYNEQFF.

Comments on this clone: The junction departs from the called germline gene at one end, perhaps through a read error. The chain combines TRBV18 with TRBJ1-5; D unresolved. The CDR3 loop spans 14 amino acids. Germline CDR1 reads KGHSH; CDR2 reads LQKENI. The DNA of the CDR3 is TGTGCCAGCACGTACGGGAATAGCGATCAGCCCCAGCATTTT. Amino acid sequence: CASTYGNSDQPQHF.

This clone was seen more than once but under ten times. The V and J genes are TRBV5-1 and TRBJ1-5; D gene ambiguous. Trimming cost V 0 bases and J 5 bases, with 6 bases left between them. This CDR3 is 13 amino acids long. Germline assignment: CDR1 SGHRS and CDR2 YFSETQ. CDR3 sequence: CASSLGGDQPQHF. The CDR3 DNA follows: TGCGCCAGCAGCTTGGGGGGAGATCAGCCCCAGCATTTT.

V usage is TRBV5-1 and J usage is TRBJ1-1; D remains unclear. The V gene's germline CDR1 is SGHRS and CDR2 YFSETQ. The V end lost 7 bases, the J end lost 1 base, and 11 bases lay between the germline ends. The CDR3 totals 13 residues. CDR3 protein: CASALARNTEAFF. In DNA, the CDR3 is TGCGCCAGCGCCCTGGCCCGGAACACTGAAGCTTTCTTT. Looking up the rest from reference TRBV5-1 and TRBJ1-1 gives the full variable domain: KAGVTQTPRYLIKTRGQQVTLSCSPISGHRSVSWYQQTPGQGLQFLFEYFSETQRNKGNFPGRFSGRQFSNSRSEMNVSTLELGDSALYLCASALARNTEAFFGQGTRLTVV.

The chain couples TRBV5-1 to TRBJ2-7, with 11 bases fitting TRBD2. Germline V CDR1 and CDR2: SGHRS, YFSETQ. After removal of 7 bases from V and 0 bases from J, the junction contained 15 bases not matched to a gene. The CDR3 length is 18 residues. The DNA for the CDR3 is TGCGCCAGCCGACGGGATACTAGCGGGAGTAGGAGCTCCTACGAGCAGTACTTC. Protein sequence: CASRRDTSGSRSSYEQYF. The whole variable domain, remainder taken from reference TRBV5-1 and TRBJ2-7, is KAGVTQTPRYLIKTRGQQVTLSCSPISGHRSVSWYQQTPGQGLQFLFEYFSETQRNKGNFPGRFSGRQFSNSRSEMNVSTLELGDSALYLCASRRDTSGSRSSYEQYFGPGTRLTVT.

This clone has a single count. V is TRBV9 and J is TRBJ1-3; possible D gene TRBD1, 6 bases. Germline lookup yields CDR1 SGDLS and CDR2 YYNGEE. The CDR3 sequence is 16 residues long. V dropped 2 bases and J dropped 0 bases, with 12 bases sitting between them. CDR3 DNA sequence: TGTGCCAGCAGCGTTGGGACATCGATCTCTGGAAACACCATATATTTT. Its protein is CASSVGTSISGNTIYF.

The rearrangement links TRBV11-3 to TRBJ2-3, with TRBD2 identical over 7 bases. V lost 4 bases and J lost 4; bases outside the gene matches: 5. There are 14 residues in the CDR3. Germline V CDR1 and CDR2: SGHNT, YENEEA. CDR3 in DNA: TGTGCCAGCAGCTCCGGGACTATCCCAGATACGCAGTATTTT. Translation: CASSSGTIPDTQYF.

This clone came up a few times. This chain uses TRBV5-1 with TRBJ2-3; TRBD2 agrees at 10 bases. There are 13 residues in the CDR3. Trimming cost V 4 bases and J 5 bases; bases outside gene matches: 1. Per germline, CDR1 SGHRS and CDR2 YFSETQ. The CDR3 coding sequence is TGCGCCAGCAGCCGACTAGCGGGAGATACGCAGTATTTT. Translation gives CASSRLAGDTQYF.

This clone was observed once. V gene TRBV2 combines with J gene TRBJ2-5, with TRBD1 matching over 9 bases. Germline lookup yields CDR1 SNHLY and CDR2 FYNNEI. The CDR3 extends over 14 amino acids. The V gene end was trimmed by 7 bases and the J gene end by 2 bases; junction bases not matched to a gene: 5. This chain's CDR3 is CASIRDRDQETQYF. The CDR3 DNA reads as TGTGCCAGCATCCGGGACAGGGATCAAGAGACCCAGTACTTC.

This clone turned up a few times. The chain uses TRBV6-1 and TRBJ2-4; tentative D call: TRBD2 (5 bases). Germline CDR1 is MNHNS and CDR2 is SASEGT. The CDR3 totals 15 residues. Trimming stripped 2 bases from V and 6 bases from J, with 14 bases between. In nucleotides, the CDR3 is TGTGCCAGCAGTGAAAGGTTGGCAGGAGGAAACATTCAGTACTTC. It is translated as CASSERLAGGNIQYF.

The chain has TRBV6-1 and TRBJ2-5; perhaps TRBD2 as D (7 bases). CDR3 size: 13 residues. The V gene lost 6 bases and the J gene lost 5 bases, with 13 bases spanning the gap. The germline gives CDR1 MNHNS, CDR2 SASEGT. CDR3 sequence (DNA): TGTGCCAGCAGGGAGGGGGGGTGGGAGACCCAGTACTTC. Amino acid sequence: CASREGGWETQYF.

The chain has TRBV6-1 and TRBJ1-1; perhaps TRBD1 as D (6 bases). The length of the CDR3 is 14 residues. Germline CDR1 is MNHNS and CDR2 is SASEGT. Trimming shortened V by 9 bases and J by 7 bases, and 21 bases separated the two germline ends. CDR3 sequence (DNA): TGTGCCAGTTGCCTAGACAGGATGGTCGGTGAAGCTTTCTTT. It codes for CASCLDRMVGEAFF.

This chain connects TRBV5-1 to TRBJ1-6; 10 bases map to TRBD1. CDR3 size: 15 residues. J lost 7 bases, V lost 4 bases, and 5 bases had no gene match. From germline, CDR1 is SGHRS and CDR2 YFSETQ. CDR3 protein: CASSPDRGSNSPLHF. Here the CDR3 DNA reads TGCGCCAGCAGCCCGGACAGGGGGTCGAATTCACCCCTCCACTTT.

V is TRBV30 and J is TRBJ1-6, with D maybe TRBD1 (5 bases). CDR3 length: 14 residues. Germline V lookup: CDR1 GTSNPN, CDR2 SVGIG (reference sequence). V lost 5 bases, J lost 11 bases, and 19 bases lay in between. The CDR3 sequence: CAWAPGGEGTPLHF. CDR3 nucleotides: TGTGCCTGGGCCCCCGGAGGGGAAGGTACACCCCTCCACTTT. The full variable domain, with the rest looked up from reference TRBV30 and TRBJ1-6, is SQTIHQWPATLVQPVGSPLSLECTVEGTSNPNLYWYRQAAGRGLQLLFYSVGIGQISSEVPQNLSASRPQDRQFILSSKKLLLSDSGFYLCAWAPGGEGTPLHFGNGTRLTVT.

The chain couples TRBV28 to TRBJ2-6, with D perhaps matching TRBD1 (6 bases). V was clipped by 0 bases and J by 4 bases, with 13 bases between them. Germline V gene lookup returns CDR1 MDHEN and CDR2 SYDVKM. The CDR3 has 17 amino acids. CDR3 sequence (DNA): TGTGCCAGCAGTTTATGGTCACCAGGGGAAGGGGCCAACGTCCTGACTTTC. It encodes CASSLWSPGEGANVLTF.

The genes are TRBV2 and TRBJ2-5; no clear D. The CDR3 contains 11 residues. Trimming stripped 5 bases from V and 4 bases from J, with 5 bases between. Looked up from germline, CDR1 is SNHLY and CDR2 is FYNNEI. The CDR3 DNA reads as TGTGCCAGCAGTATTATAGAGACCCAGTACTTC. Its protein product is CASSIIETQYF.

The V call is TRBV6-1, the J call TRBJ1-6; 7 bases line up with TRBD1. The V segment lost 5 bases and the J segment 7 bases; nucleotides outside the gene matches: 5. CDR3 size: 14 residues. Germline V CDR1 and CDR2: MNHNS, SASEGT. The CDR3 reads CASSSGGWNSPLHF. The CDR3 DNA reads TGTGCCAGCAGTTCAGGGGGATGGAATTCACCCCTCCACTTT.

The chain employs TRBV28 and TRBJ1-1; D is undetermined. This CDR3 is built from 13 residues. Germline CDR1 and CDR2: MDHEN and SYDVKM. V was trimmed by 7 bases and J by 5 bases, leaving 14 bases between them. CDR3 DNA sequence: TGTGCCAGCACTTCTTCGGGGAAGACTGAAGCTTTCTTT. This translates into CASTSSGKTEAFF.

CDR3 bases: TGTGCCAGCACTTCCCCGGGACAGGGAGACACAGATACGCAGTATTTT. Amino acid sequence: CASTSPGQGDTDTQYF. This chain uses TRBV27 with TRBJ2-3; 9 bases match TRBD1. The trim removed 7 bases at V and 2 bases at J, leaving 10 bases unmatched. Germline V gene data show CDR1 as MNHEY and CDR2 as SMNVEV (reference sequence). CDR3 length equals 16 residues.

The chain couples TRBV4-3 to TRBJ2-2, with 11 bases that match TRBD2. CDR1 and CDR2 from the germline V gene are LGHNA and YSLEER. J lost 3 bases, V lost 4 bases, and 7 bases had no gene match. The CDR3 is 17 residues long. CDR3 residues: CASSPLAGGHYTGELFF. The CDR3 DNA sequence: TGCGCCAGCAGCCCATTAGCGGGAGGGCATTACACCGGGGAGCTGTTTTTT.

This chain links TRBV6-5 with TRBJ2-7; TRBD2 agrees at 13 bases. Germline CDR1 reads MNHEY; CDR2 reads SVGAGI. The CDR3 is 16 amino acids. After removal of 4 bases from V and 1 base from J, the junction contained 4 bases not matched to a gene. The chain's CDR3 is CASSLRTSGGSYEQYF. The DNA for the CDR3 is TGTGCCAGCAGTTTACGGACTAGCGGGGGATCCTACGAGCAGTACTTC.

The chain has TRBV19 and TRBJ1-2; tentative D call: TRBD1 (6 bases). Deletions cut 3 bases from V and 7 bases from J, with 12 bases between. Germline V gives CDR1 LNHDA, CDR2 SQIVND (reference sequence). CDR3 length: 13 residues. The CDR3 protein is CASSMLGAGGYTF. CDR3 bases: TGTGCCAGTAGTATGCTGGGGGCAGGTGGCTACACCTTC.

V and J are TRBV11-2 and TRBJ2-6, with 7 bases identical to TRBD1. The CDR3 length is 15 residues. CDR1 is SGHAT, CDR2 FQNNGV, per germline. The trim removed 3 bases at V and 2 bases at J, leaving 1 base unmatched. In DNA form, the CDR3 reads TGTGCCAGCAGCTTTACAGGGGCTGGGGCCAACGTCCTGACTTTC. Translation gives CASSFTGAGANVLTF.

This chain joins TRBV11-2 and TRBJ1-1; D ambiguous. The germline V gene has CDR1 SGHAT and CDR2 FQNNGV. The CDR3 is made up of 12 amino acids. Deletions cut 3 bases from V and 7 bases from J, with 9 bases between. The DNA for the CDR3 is TGTGCCAGCAGCTTTGGAAGAGGTGAAGCTTTCTTT. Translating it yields CASSFGRGEAFF. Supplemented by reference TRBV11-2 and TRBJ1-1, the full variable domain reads EAGVAQSPRYKIIEKRQSVAFWCNPISGHATLYWYQQILGQGPKLLIQFQNNGVVDDSQLPKDRFSAERLKGVDSTLKIQPAKLEDSAVYLCASSFGRGEAFFGQGTRLTVV.

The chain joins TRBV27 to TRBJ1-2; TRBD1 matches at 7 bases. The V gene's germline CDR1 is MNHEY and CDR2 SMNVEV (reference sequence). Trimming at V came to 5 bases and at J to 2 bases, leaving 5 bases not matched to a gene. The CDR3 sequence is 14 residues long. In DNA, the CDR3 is TGTGCCAGCAGTACCGGGACAGTAAACTATGGCTACACCTTC. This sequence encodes CASSTGTVNYGYTF.

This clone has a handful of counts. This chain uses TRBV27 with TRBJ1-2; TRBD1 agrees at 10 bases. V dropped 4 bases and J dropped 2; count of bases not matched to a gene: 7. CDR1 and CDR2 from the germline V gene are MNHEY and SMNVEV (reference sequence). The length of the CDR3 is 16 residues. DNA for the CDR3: TGTGCCAGCAGTTGGACAGGGGGACGGTTAAACTATGGCTACACCTTC. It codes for CASSWTGGRLNYGYTF.

CDR3 sequence reads: CASSITGGEYNEQFF. Written as DNA, the CDR3 is TGTGCCAGTAGTATAACAGGGGGCGAGTACAATGAGCAGTTCTTC. The chain is built from TRBV19 and TRBJ2-1; the match to TRBD1 covers 9 bases. Looked up from germline, CDR1 is LNHDA and CDR2 is SQIVND (reference sequence). The CDR3 contains 15 residues. V trimming: 2 bases; J trimming: 4 bases; junction bases outside the gene matches: 3.